The rows below give T cell receptor beta chains drawn from one sample of a study of T cell repertoires in cytomegalovirus infection. TCRdb reprocessed the reads with MiXCR, giving one entry per CDR3 protein. The sample lists around 450,000 distinct CDR3 sequences, around 11% seen once, with about a tenth in the top ten. Input material: PBMCs. These receptors all come from a human donor in good health (CMV status not recorded). Some clones in this sample may be carry-over from other donors' samples. Each CDR3 is given with its conserved first and last residue. A D gene is named only where the DNA matches it firmly. The listing skips clone size in some rows; elsewhere it reads once, few, many or a size class.

D	V	J	size	DNA	CDR3
.	TRBV4-2	TRBJ1-1	.	TGTGCCAGCAGCCAAGATTTGAACACTAAGAACACTGAAGCTTTCTTT	CASSQDLNTKNTEAFF
TRBD1	TRBV28	TRBJ1-2	few	TGTGCCAGCAGTTCTACCGGGACAGCCGCTATCTATGGCTACACCTTC	CASSSTGTAAIYGYTF
.	TRBV28	TRBJ1-1	many	TGTGGGGGGAGGCGGAAAGCTTTCTTT	CGGRRKAFF
.	TRBV3-1	TRBJ2-2	.	TGTGCCAGCAGCCAAGATCCCCCGAACACCGGGGAGCTGTTTTTT	CASSQDPPNTGELFF
.	TRBV7-9	TRBJ1-3	many	TGTGCCAGCAGCTCAAGAGTCTCTGGAAACACCATATATTTT	CASSSRVSGNTIYF
TRBD1	TRBV6-2/TRBV6-3	TRBJ1-2	many	TGTGCCAGCAGGGACAGGCCGGACGGCTACACCTTC	CASRDRPDGYTF
.	TRBV6-2/TRBV6-3	TRBJ2-3	many	TGTGCCAGCAGTTCGGCCTGGGACGGCACAGATACGCAGTATTTT	CASSSAWDGTDTQYF
.	TRBV28	TRBJ2-7	.	TGTGCCAGCAGTGGGGGAGGGGGCTGGAGCTCCTACGAGCAGTACTTC	CASSGGGGWSSYEQYF
.	TRBV11-2	TRBJ2-2	many	TGTGCCAGCAGCCCCGAATGGTCAGAGGACACCGGGGAGCTGTTTTTT	CASSPEWSEDTGELFF
TRBD2	TRBV2	TRBJ2-5	many	TGTGCCAGCAGAACTAGCGTGGAGACCCAGTACTTC	CASRTSVETQYF
TRBD2	TRBV7-3	TRBJ2-5	many	TGTGCCAGCAGCTTGGGCGGTAGCGGGAGTACAGAGACCCAGTACTTC	CASSLGGSGSTETQYF